This TCR beta chain was captured in a study of T cells in tumors after PD-1 blockade. This clone was seen only a few times. CDR1 and CDR2 from the germline V gene are SGHRS and YFSETQ. This CDR3 comprises 15 residues. The germline V and J ends were trimmed by 4 bases and 0 bases, with 10 bases remaining between them. TCRdb keeps only in-frame clones here, not all; method: immunoSEQ multiplex PCR. The data hold about 47,000 clones, with 60% to 80% observed a single time. This sequence was found in a human donor with basal cell carcinoma. The chain is built from TRBV5-1 and TRBJ1-4; D is undetermined. Sequenced material: PBMCs, taken before anti-PD-1 treatment. CDR3 sequence: CASSIDRSTNEKLFF. For the CDR3, the DNA is TGCGCCAGCAGCATAGACCGCTCAACTAATGAAAAACTGTTTTTT.